This record covers a single T cell receptor beta chain. Its specificity is unknown. This sample was included in a study of human T cells and chemical hapten exposure. General observations from the study: No alteration of TCRs above 1 in 1000 frequency was seen with DPC sensitization.

The germline V and J ends were trimmed by 2 bases and 8 bases, with 15 bases remaining between them. The germline gives CDR1 SNHLY, CDR2 FYNNEI. The CDR3 runs to 15 residues. Time point: pre-sensitization, week 0. Treatment defined: therapeutic diphenylcyclopropenone sensitization with weekly scalp DPC. TCRdb independently ran MiXCR on the RACE reads; one entry per CDR3 protein. Altogether about 270,000 distinct CDR3 sequences are present, approximately 7.5% being singletons, with the ten largest covering less than 1.5%. The TCR sequence derives from a man between 18 and 35 years old with alopecia areata. Some clones in this sample may be carry-over from other donors' samples. The chain combines TRBV2 with TRBJ1-4, with a possible D match to TRBD1 (5 bases). The source was whole blood, collected in connection with sensitization to the hapten diphenylcyclopropenone (DPC). Here the CDR3 reads CASSEQGRGGEKLFF. Here the CDR3 DNA reads TGTGCCAGCAGTGAACAGGGCCGTGGAGGGGAAAAACTGTTTTTT. Using reference TRBV2 and TRBJ1-4 for the parts outside the CDR3, the full variable domain is EPEVTQTPSHQVTQMGQEVILRCVPISNHLYFYWYRQILGQKVEFLVSFYNNEISEKSEIFDDQFSVERPDGSNFTLKIRSTKLEDSAMYFCASSEQGRGGEKLFFGSGTQLSVL.